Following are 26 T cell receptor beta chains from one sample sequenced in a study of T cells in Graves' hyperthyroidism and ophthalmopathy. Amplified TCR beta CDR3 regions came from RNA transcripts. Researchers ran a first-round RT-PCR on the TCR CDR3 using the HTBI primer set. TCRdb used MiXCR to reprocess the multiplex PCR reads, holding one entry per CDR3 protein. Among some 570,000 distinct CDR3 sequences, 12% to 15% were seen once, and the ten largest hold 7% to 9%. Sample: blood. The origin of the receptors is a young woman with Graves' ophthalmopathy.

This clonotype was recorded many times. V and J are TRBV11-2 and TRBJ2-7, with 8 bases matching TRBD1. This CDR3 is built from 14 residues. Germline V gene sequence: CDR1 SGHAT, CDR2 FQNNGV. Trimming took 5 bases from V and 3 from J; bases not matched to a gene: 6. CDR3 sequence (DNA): TGTGCCAGCAGCCCCGGCGGACAGGGCTACGAGCAGTACTTC. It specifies CASSPGGQGYEQYF.

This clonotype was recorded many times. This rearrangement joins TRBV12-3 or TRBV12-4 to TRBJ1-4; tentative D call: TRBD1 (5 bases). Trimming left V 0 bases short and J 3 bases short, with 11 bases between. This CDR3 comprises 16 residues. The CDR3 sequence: CASSLALGGANEKLFF. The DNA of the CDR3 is TGTGCCAGCAGTTTAGCGCTGGGGGGGGCTAATGAAAAACTGTTTTTT.

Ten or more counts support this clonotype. The CDR3 region is CASSRAGSKGNQPQHF. DNA for the CDR3: TGTGCCAGCAGTAGGGCAGGGAGTAAGGGCAATCAGCCCCAGCATTTT. J is TRBJ1-5 and V is TRBV12-3 or TRBV12-4, with D maybe TRBD1 (5 bases). Trimming took 5 bases from V and 2 from J, leaving 16 bases between them. CDR3 length: 16 amino acids.

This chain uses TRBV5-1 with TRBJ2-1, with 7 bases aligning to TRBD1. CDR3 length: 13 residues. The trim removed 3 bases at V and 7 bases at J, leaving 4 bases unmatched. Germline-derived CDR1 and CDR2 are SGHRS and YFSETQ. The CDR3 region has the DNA TGCGCCAGCAGCTCGGGACAGCTAAATGAGCAGTTCTTC. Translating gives CASSSGQLNEQFF.

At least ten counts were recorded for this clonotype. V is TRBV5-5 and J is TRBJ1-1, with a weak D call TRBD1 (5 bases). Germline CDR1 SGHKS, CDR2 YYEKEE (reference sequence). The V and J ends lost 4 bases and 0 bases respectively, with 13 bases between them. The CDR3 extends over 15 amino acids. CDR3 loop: CASSPRTPMNTEAFF. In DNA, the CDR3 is TGTGCCAGCAGCCCGCGGACACCAATGAACACTGAAGCTTTCTTT.

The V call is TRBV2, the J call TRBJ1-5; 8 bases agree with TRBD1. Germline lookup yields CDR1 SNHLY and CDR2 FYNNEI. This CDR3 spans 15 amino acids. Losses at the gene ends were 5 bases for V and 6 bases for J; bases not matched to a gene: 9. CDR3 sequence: CASSRRQGYTQPQHF. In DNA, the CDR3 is TGTGCCAGCAGTAGAAGACAGGGGTATACTCAGCCCCAGCATTTT.

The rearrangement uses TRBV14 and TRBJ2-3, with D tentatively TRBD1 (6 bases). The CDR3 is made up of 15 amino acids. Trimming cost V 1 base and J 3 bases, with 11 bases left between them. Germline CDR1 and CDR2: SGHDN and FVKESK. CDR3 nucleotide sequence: TGTGCCAGCAGCCAAGCTTTAACAGGGACAGATACGCAGTATTTT. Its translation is CASSQALTGTDTQYF.

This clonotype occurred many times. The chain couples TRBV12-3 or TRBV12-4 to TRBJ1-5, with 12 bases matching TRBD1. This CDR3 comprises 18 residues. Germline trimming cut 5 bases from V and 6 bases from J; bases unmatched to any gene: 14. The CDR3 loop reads CASSPGTGGVRVGQPQHF. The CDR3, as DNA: TGTGCCAGCAGTCCAGGGACAGGGGGCGTTAGGGTCGGTCAGCCCCAGCATTTT.

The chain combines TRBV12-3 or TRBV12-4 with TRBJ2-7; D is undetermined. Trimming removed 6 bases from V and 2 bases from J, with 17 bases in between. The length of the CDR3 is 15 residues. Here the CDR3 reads CASSLLGRGPYEQYF. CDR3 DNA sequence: TGTGCCAGCAGCCTTCTGGGCCGCGGTCCCTACGAGCAGTACTTC.

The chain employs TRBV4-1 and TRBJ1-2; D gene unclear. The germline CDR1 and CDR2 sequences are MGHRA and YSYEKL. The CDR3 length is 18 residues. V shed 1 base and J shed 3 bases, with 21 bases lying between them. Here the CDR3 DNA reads TGCGCCAGCAGCCAAGTTGTGTTCGAGGGAAGTACGGACTATGGCTACACCTTC. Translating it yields CASSQVVFEGSTDYGYTF.

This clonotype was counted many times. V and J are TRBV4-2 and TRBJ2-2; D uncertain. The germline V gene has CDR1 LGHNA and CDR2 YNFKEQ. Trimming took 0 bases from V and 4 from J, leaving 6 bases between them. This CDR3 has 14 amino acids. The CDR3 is CASSQDPVTGELFF. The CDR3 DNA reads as TGTGCCAGCAGCCAAGATCCCGTCACCGGGGAGCTGTTTTTT.

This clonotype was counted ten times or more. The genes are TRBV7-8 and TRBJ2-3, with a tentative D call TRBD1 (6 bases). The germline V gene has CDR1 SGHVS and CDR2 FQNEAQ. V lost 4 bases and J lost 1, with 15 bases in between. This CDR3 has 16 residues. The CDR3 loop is CASSWPRDTRTDTQYF. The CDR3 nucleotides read TGTGCCAGCAGCTGGCCCCGGGACACTCGCACAGATACGCAGTATTTT.

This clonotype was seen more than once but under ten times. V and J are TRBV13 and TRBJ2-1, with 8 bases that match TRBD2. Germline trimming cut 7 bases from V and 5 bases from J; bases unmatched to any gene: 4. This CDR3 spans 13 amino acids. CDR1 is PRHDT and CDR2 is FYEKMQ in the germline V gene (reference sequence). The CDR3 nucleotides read TGTGCCAGCATACTAGCGGCGAACAATGAGCAGTTCTTC. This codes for CASILAANNEQFF.

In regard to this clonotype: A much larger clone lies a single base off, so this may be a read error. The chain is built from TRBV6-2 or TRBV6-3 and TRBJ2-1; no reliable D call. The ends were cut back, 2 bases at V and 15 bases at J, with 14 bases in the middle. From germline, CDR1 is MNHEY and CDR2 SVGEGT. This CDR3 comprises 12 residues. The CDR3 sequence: CASSYGTGMGFF. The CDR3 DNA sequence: TGTGCCAGCAGTTACGGAACCGGAATGGGGTTCTTC.

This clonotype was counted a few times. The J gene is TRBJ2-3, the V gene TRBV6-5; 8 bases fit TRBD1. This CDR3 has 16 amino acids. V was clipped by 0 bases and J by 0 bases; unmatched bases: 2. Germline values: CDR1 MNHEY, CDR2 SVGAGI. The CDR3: CASSYSQGASTDTQYF. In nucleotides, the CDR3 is TGTGCCAGCAGTTACTCCCAGGGGGCTAGCACAGATACGCAGTATTTT.

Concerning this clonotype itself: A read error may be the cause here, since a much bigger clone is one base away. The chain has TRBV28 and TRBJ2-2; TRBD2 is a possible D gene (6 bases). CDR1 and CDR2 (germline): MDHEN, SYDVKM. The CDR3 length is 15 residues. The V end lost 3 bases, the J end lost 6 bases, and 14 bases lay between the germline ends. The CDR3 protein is CASSFTSSGPGELFF. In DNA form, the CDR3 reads TGTGCCAGCAGTTTCACTAGCTCGGGCCCCGGGGAGCTGTTTTTT. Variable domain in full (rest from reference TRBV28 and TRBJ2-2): DVKVTQSSRYLVKRTGEKVFLECVQDMDHENMFWYRQDPGLGLRLIYFSYDVKMKEKGDIPEGYSVSREKKERFSLILESASTNQTSMYLCASSFTSSGPGELFFGEGSRLTVL.

The CDR3 protein is CAWGREDGTLRGYTF. CDR3 nucleotide sequence: TGTGCCTGGGGTCGAGAGGACGGGACATTACGCGGCTACACCTTC. This chain uses TRBV30 with TRBJ1-2; D is possibly TRBD1 (6 bases). Looked up from germline, CDR1 is GTSNPN and CDR2 is SVGIG (reference sequence). CDR3 length equals 15 residues. Trimming took off 5 bases at V and 8 bases at J, with 24 bases between the two ends.

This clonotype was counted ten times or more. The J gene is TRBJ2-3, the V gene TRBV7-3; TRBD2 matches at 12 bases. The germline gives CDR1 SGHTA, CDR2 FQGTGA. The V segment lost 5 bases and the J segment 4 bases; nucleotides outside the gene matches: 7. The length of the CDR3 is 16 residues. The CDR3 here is CASSLRTSGMADTQYF. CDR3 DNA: TGTGCCAGCAGCCTACGGACTAGCGGGATGGCAGATACGCAGTATTTT.

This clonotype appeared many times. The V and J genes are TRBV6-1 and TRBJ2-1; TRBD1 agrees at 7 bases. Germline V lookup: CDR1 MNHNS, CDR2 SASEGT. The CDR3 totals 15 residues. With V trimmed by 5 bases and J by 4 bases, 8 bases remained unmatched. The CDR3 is CASSLGRDRYNEQFF. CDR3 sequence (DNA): TGTGCCAGCAGTCTGGGCAGGGACAGATACAATGAGCAGTTCTTC.

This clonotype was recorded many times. CDR3 coding DNA: TGTGCCAGCAGTTCGGTCCTAGCGGGTTCTAATGAGCAGTTCTTC. This translates into CASSSVLAGSNEQFF. This chain uses TRBV12-3 or TRBV12-4 with TRBJ2-1, with 8 positions matching TRBD2. This CDR3 is built from 15 residues. V shed 4 bases and J 7 bases; nucleotides not matched to a gene: 9.

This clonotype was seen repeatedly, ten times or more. CDR3 loop: CASSLGREITGELFF. In DNA form, the CDR3 reads TGTGCCAGCAGCTTAGGGCGGGAGATCACCGGGGAGCTGTTTTTT. The J gene is TRBJ2-2, the V gene TRBV7-3; 7 bases match TRBD2. The junction had 4 bases not matched to a gene; V was cut back by 2 bases and J by 4 bases. Germline V gene sequence: CDR1 SGHTA, CDR2 FQGTGA. CDR3 length: 15 amino acids.

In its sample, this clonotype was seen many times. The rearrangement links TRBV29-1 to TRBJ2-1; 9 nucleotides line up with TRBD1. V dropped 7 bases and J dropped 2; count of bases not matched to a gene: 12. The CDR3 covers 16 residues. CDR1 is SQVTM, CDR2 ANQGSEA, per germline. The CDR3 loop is CSADPPGQGAYNEQFF. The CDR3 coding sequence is TGCAGCGCCGACCCGCCGGGACAGGGTGCCTACAATGAGCAGTTCTTC.

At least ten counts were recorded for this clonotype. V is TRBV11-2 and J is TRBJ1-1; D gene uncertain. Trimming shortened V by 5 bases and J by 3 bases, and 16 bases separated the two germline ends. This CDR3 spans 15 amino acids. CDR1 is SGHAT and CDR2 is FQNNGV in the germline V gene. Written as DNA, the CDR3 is TGTGCCAGCAGCCCCGGAGGGTATATGGACACTGAAGCTTTCTTT. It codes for CASSPGGYMDTEAFF.

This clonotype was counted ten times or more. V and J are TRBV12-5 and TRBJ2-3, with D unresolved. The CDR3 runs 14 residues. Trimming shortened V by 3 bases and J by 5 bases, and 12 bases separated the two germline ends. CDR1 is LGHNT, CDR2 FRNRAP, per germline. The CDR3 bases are TGTGCTAGTGGTTTCCAAGAAAATCAAGATACGCAGTATTTT. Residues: CASGFQENQDTQYF. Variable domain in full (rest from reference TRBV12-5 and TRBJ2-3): DARVTQTPRHKVTEMGQEVTMRCQPILGHNTVFWYRQTMMQGLELLAYFRNRAPLDDSGMPKDRFSAEMPDATLATLKIQPSEPRDSAVYFCASGFQENQDTQYFGPGTRLTVL.

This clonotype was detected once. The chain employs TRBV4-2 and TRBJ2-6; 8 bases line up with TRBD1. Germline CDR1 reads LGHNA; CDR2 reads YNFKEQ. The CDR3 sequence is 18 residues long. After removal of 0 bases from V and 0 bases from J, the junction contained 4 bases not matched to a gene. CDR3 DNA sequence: TGTGCCAGCAGCCAAGAAAGGACAGGGAACTCTGGGGCCAACGTCCTGACTTTC. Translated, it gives CASSQERTGNSGANVLTF.

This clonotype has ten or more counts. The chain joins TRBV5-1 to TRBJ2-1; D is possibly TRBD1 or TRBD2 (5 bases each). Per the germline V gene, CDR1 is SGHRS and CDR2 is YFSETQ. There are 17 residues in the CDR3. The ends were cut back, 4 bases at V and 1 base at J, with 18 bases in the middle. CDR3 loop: CASSRSYRDGSYNEQFF. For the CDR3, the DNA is TGCGCCAGCAGCCGTTCCTACCGGGACGGATCCTACAATGAGCAGTTCTTC.